The sequence of this TCR beta chain was determined in a study of Graves' ophthalmopathy and Graves' hyperthyroidism. Broader study findings: Most thyroid clonotypes expanded beyond 0.001 frequency were also found in blood.

This clonotype has a count of ten or more. Its antigen is currently unknown. RNA transcripts were the template, and TCR beta CDR3 regions were amplified from them. Scientists carried out first-round RT-PCR using HTBI primers and then a second-round multiplex PCR. TCRdb reanalysed the multiplex PCR reads using MiXCR and keeps one entry per CDR3 protein. This sample has a few hundred thousand distinct CDR3 sequences, with about 22% found just once. CDR3 length equals 16 residues. Trimming at V came to 5 bases and at J to 7 bases, leaving 12 bases not matched to a gene. Germline V gene sequence: CDR1 KGHDR, CDR2 SFDVKD.

The chain joins TRBV24-1 to TRBJ2-2; 7 nucleotides align to TRBD1. The specimen sequenced was peripheral blood. The sequence was obtained from a woman in her 50s with Graves' ophthalmopathy. CDR3 sequence reads: CATSGAGQEAGGELFF. The CDR3 DNA reads TGTGCCACCAGTGGTGCAGGACAGGAAGCCGGCGGGGAGCTGTTTTTT.